This TCR beta chain appears in the sequencing data of a study of shared clonotypes between healthy human individuals. In this sample, this clone turned up once. Running of the assay took place at deep level. Clones were sequenced by immunoSEQ multiplex PCR, and TCRdb holds only the in-frame ones, with some missing. Of about 1.5 million clones in the sample, 95% to 97% were seen once. The authors divided CD4+ cells into CD45RA+ naive and CD45RA-negative memory subsets. Trimming stripped 5 bases from V and 7 bases from J, with 8 bases between. CDR3 size: 12 residues. CDR1 and CDR2 from the germline V gene are MGHDK and SYGVNS.

V is TRBV25-1 and J is TRBJ2-2, with D maybe TRBD2 (6 bases). Sequenced material: naive CD4+ T cells sorted from blood. Sample subset: CD45RA+ positively selected. The clonotype originates from a man aged 30-40 years in good health. The CDR3 sequence is CASSRGIGELFF. The CDR3 DNA is TGTGCCAGCAGTCGGGGGATCGGGGAGCTGTTTTTT. The full variable domain, completed using reference TRBV25-1 and TRBJ2-2, is EADIYQTPRYLVIGTGKKITLECSQTMGHDKMYWYQQDPGMELHLIHYSYGVNSTEKGDLSSESTVSRIRTEHFPLTLESARPSHTSQYLCASSRGIGELFFGEGSRLTVL.